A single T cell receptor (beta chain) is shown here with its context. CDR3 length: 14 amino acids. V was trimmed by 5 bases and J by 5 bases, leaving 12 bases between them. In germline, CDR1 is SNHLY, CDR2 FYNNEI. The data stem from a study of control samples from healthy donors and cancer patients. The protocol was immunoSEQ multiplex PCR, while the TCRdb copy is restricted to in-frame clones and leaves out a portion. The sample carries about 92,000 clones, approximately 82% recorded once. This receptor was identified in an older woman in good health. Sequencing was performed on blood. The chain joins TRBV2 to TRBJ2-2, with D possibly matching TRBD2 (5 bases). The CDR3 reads CASSWTVQTGELFF. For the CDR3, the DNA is TGTGCCAGCAGTTGGACTGTACAGACCGGGGAGCTGTTTTTT.